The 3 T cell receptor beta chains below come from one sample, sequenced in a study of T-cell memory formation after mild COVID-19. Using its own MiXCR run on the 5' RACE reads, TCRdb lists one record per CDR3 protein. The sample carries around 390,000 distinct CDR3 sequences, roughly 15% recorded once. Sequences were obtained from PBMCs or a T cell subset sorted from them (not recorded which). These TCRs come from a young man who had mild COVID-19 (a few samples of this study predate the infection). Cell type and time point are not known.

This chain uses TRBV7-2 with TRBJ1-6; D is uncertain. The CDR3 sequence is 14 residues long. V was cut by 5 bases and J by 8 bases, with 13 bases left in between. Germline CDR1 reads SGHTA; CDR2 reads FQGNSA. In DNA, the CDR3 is TGTGCCAGCAGCCCAGACGGCGGGTATTCACCCCTCCACTTT. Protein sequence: CASSPDGGYSPLHF.

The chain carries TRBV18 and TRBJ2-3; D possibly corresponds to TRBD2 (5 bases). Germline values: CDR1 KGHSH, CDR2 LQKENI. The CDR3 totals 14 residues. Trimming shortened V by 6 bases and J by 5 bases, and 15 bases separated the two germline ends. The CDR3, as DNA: TGTGCCAGCTCCCCGAGGGCCTTCAGAGATACGCAGTATTTT. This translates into CASSPRAFRDTQYF. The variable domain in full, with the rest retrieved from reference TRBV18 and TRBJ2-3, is NAGVMQNPRHLVRRRGQEARLRCSPMKGHSHVYWYRQLPEEGLKFMVYLQKENIIDESGMPKERFSAEFPKEGPSILRIQQVVRGDSAAYFCASSPRAFRDTQYFGPGTRLTVL.

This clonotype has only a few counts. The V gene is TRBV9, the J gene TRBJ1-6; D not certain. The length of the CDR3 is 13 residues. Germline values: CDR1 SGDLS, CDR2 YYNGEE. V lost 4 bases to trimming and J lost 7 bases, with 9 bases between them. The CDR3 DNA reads TGTGCCAGCAGCTCCCGTCCGAATTCACCCCTCCACTTT. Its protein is CASSSRPNSPLHF.